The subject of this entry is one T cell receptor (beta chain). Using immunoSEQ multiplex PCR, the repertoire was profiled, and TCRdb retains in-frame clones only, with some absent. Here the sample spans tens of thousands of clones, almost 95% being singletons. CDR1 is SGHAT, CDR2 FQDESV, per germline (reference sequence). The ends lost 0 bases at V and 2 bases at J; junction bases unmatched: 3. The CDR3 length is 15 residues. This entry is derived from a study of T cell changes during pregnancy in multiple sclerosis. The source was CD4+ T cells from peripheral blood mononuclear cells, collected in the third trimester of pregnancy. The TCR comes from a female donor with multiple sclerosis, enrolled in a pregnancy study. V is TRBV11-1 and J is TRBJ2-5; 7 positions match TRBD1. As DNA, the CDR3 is TGTGCCAGCAGCTTAGCGAGGACAGGACAAGAGACCCAGTACTTC. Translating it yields CASSLARTGQETQYF. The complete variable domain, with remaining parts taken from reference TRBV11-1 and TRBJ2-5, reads EAEVAQSPRYKITEKSQAVAFWCDPISGHATLYWYRQILGQGPELLVQFQDESVVDDSQLPKDRFSAERLKGVDSTLKIQPAELGDSAMYLCASSLARTGQETQYFGPGTRLLVL.